This T cell receptor beta chain is drawn from a study of T-cell reconstitution after alpha-beta-depleted transplantation in children. General study results and limits: After transplant, at about two months, alpha-beta T cells were reportedly derived from several hundred expanded graft clones. Newly produced T cells mostly accounted for T-cell counts and diversity one year post-transplant. At day 60, the high TCRbeta diversity found in some patients originated from recipient T cells and thymic progenitors that had survived.

CDR1 and CDR2 from the germline V gene are SGHTA and FQGNSA. The CDR3 contains 14 residues. V lost 1 base, J lost 6 bases, and 11 bases lay in between. This clonotype occurred a few times. Its target is unknown. Unique molecular identifiers tagged the TCRbeta library. TCRdb reanalysed the PCR reads using MiXCR and keeps one entry per CDR3 protein. The repertoire holds 500,000 to 750,000 distinct CDR3 sequences, with over 10% as singletons. Sequenced here: PBMCs, mostly from graft donor cells, sampled 360 days after TCRalphabeta/CD19-depleted stem cell transplant. The sequence was obtained from a male patient aged 5 to 17 who had a stem cell transplant for acute myeloid leukemia, so the T cells may come from the graft donor. This rearrangement joins TRBV7-2 to TRBJ2-3; a possible D gene is TRBD2 (5 bases). This chain's CDR3 is CASSLGLFADTQYF. The DNA of the CDR3 is TGTGCCAGCAGCTTAGGACTATTCGCGGATACGCAGTATTTT.